The source of this TCR beta chain is a study of T cell responses to AZD1222 COVID-19 vaccine. Libraries were prepared by immunoSEQ multiplex PCR; TCRdb keeps only in-frame clonotypes and omits some of them. The data hold 120,000 to 150,000 clones, with under 95% observed a single time. The CDR3 contains 13 residues. V lost 5 bases to trimming and J lost 8 bases; unmatched junction nucleotides: 8. The TCR comes from an adult in good health. Sample: peripheral blood, taken on day 0 of MenACWY control vaccination. J is TRBJ1-2 and V is TRBV12-3 or TRBV12-4, with 7 bases lining up with TRBD1. The CDR3 here is CASSAGTAWGYTF. Here the CDR3 DNA reads TGTGCCAGCAGTGCCGGGACAGCATGGGGCTACACCTTC.